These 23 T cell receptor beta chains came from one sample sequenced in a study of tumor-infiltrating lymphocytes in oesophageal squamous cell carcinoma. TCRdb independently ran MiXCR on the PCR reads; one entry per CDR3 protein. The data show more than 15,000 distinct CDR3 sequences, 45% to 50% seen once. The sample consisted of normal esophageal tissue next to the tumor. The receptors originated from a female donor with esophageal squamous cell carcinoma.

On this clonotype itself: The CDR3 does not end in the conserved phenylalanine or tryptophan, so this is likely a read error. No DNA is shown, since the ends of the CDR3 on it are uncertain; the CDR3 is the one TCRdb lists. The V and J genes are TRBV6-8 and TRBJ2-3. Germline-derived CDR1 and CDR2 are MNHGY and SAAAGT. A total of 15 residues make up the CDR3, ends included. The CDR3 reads CASVRDALTATPSVR.

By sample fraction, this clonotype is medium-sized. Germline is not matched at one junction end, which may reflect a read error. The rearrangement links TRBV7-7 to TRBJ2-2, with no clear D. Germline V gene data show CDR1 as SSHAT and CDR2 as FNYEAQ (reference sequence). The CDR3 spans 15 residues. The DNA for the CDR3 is TGTGCTAGCAGCTTAGTGGCTAGTGTTACCGGGGAGCTGTTTTTT. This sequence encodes CASSLVASVTGELFF.

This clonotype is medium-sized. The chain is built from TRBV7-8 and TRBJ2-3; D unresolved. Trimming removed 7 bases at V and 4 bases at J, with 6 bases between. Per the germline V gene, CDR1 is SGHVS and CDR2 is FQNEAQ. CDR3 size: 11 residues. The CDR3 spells CASTLSDTQYF. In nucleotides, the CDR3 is TGTGCCAGCACCCTTTCAGATACGCAGTATTTT.

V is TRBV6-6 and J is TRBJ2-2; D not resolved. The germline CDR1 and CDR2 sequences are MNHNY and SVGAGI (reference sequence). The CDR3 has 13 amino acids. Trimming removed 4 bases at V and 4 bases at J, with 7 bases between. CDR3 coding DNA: TGTGCCAGCAGTTCACCGGTCACCGGGGAGCTGTTTTTT. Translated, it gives CASSSPVTGELFF.

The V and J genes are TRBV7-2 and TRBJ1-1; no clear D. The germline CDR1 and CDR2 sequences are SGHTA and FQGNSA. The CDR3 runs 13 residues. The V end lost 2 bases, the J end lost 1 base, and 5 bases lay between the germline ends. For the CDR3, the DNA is TGTGCCAGCAGCTTACAGAAGAACACTGAAGCTTTCTTT. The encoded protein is CASSLQKNTEAFF.

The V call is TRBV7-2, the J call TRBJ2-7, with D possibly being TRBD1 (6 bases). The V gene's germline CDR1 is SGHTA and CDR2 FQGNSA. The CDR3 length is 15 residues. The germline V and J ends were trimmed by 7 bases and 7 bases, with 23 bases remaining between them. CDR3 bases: TGTGCCAGCAAAAGCACAAATACCAGGGGCAATGAGCAGTACTTC. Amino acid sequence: CASKSTNTRGNEQYF. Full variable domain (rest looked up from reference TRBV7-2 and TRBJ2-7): GAGVSQSPSNKVTEKGKDVELRCDPISGHTALYWYRQSLGQGLEFLIYFQGNSAPDKSGLPSDRFSAERTGGSVSTLTIQRTQQEDSAVYLCASKSTNTRGNEQYFGPGTRLTVT.

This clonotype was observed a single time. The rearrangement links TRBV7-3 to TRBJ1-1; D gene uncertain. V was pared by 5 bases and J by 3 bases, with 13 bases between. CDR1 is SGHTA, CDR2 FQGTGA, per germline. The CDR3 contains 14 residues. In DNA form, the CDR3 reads TGTGCCAGCAGCCCCCATGGCGGGGACACTGAAGCTTTCTTT. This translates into CASSPHGGDTEAFF.

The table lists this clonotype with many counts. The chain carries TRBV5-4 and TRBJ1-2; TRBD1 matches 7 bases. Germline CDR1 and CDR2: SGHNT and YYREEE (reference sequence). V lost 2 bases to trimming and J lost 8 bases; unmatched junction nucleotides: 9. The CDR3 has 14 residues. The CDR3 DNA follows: TGTGCCAGCAGCTTCTCGACAGGGCGCCACGGCTACACCTTC. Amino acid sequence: CASSFSTGRHGYTF.

CDR3 bases: TGTGCCAGCAGCTGGGCGCTAGGAACCTACGAGCAGTACTTC. Its protein product is CASSWALGTYEQYF. The rearrangement links TRBV5-6 to TRBJ2-3; the D is unclear. The J call may be in error: the DNA end matches TRBJ2-7 better. The germline CDR1 and CDR2 sequences are SGHDT and YYEEEE. The CDR3 runs to 14 residues.

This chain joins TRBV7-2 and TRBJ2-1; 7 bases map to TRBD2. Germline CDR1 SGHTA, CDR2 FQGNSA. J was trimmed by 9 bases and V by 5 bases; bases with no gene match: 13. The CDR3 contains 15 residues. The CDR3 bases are TGTGCCAGCAGCCCTCAGGGCGGGAGAGCTCTTGAGCAGTTCTTC. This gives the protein CASSPQGGRALEQFF.

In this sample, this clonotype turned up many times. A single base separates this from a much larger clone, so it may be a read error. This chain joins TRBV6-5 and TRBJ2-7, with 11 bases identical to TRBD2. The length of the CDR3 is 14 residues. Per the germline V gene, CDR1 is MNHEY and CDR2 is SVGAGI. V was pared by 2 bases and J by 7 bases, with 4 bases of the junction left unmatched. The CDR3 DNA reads TGTGCCAGCAGTTACACTAGCGGGGGCAATGAGCAGTACTTC. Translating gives CASSYTSGGNEQYF.

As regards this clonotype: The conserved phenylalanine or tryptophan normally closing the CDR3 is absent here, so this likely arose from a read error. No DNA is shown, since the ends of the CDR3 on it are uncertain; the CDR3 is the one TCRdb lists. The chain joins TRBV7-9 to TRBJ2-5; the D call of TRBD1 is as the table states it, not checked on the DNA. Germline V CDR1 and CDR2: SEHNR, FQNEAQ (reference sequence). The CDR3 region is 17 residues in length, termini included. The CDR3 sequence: CASSLVGQVGYEQYFGS.

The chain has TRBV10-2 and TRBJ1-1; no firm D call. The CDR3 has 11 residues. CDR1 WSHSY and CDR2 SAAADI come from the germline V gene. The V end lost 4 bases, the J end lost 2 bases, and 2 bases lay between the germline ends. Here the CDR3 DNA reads TGCGCCAGCAGTGCCAACACTGAAGCTTTCTTT. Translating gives CASSANTEAFF.

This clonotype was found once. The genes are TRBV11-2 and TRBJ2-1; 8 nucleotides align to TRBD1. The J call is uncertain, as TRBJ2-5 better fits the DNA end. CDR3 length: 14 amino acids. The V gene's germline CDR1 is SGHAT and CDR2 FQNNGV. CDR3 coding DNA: TGTGCCAGCACCTGGGACAGGACACAAGAGACCCAGTACTTC. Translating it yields CASTWDRTQETQYF.

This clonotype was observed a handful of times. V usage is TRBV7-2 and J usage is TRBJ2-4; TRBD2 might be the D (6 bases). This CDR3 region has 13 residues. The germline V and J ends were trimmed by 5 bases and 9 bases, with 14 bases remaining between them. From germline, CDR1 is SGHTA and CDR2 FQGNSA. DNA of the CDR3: TGTGCCAGCAGCCGCCGGGACTTACCCATTCAGTACTTC. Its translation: CASSRRDLPIQYF.

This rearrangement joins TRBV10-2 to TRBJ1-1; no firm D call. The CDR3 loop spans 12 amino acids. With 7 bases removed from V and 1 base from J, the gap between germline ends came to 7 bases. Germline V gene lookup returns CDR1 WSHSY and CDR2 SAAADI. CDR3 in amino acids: CASMIGNTEAFF. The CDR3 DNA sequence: TGCGCCAGCATGATCGGGAACACTGAAGCTTTCTTT.

CDR3 bases: TGCGCCAGCAGCCCTGGGACAGTTAAAACGGTGAGCGCTTTCTTT. It encodes CASSPGTVKTVSAFF. V gene TRBV5-1 combines with J gene TRBJ1-1; 7 nucleotides agree with TRBD1. With 4 bases clipped from V and 11 bases from J, the junction kept 17 bases outside the gene matches. CDR1 is SGHRS, CDR2 YFSETQ, per germline. CDR3 length: 15 residues.

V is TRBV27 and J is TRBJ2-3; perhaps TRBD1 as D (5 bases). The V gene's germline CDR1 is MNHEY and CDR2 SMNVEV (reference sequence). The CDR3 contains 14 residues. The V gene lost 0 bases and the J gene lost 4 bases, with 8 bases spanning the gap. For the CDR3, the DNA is TGTGCCAGCAGTTTATCGGGGCCACCAGATACGCAGTATTTT. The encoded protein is CASSLSGPPDTQYF.

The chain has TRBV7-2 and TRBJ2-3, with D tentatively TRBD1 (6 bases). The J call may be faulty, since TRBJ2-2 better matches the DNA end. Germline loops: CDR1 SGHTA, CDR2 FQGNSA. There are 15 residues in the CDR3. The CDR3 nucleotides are TGTGCCAGCAGATTGGGACACGCGAACACCGGGGAGCTGTTTTTT. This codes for CASRLGHANTGELFF.

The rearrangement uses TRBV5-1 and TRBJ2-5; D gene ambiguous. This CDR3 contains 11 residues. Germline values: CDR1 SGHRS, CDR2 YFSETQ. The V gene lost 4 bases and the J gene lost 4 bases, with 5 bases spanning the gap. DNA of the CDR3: TGCGCCAGCAGCGAGGCAGAGACCCAGTACTTC. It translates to CASSEAETQYF.

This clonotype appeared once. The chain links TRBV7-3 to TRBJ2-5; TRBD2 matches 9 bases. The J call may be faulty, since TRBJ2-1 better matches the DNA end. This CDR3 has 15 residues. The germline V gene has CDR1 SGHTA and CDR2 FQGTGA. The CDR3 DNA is TGTGCCAGCAGCCCAGCGGGAGGAGGGATTAATGAGCAGTTCTTC. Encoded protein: CASSPAGGGINEQFF.

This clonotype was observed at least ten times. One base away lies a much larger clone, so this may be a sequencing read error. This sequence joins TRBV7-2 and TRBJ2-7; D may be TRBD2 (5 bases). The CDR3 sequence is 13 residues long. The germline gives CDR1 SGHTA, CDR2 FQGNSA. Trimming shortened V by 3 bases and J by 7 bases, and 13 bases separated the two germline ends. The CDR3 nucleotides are TGTGCCAGCAGCTTTCGGAGGCGCGATGAGCAGTACTTC. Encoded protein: CASSFRRRDEQYF.

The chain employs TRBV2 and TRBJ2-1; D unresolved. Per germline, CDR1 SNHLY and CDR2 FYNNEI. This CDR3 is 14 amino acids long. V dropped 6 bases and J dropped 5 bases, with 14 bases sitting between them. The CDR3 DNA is TGTGCCAGCAGCAAAGAAGTCCCGAACAATGAGCAGTTCTTC. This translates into CASSKEVPNNEQFF.